The clone carrying this T cell receptor beta chain was picked up a small number of times. Its antigen is currently unknown. Sequence at one end of the junction differs from germline and may be a read error. The entry originates in a study of blood T cells in healthy people across ages. The use of a sample-barcoded 5' primer and a J-beta primer mix characterized a second PCR of about 7 to 12 cycles. Each CDR3 protein is one row after TCRdb ran MiXCR on the 5' RACE reads. The repertoire holds some 320,000 distinct CDR3 sequences, with 27% as singletons. Findings and caveats of the study: Relative to aged donors, long-lived donors carried more naive CD4+ cells and displayed higher diversity. Investigators treated diversity estimates from one million T cells as underestimates. Per million T cells, the diversity of TCR beta decreased roughly linearly as age advanced.

The germline gives CDR1 ENHRY, CDR2 SYGVKD. This CDR3 spans 13 amino acids. The sample comprised blood. V and J are TRBV10-3 and TRBJ2-7; weak D call: TRBD2 (6 bases). This clonotype was sampled from a woman in her seventies in good health. DNA for the CDR3: TGTGTCATCAGTGAATCGGAGGGCGGGGAGCAGTACTTC. As protein: CVISESEGGEQYF.